Below are 18 T cell receptor beta chains sequenced from a single sample in a study of human T cells and chemical hapten exposure (TCRdb year 2021). What this sample's time point label stands for: patch test 2, 6 weeks after DPC sensitization. In light of the paper, this sample's treatment or condition label describes: therapeutic diphenylcyclopropenone sensitization with weekly scalp DPC. Library creation used RACE. Sequencing instrument: NextSeq 500. TCRdb reworked the public reads: Q25 trimming with fastp, MiXCR clone assembly, productive beta chains retained. A single entry per CDR3 protein holds the most common genes and DNA from its merged rows. Present in this sample are more than 70,000 distinct CDR3 sequences, under 14% of which were seen just once. The ten largest make up roughly 1.5% of the sample. The starting material was whole blood, obtained in connection with sensitization to the hapten diphenylcyclopropenone (DPC). The source is a man aged 18 to 30 with alopecia areata. Some clones in this sample may be carry-over from other donors' samples.

CDR3 amino acids: CASREGYTEAFF. CDR3 sequence (DNA): TGTGCCAGCAGGGAAGGTTACACTGAAGCTTTCTTT. The V and J genes are TRBV28 and TRBJ1-1; D gene ambiguous. The CDR3 contains 12 residues. Trimming took off 6 bases at V and 3 bases at J, with 8 bases between the two ends. Germline V CDR1 and CDR2: MDHEN, SYDVKM.

This clonotype occurred a few times. The rearrangement joins TRBV6-6 to TRBJ1-6; 9 positions agree with TRBD1. The J segment lost 0 bases and the V segment lost 0 bases, leaving 6 bases of the junction unmatched. The CDR3 loop spans 19 amino acids. Germline V gives CDR1 MNHNY, CDR2 SVGAGI (reference sequence). CDR3 sequence reads: CASSYSMGQGSSYNSPLHF. The CDR3 DNA sequence: TGTGCCAGCAGTTACTCGATGGGACAGGGTAGCTCCTATAATTCACCCCTCCACTTT.

This clonotype was seen more than once but under ten times. This sequence joins TRBV28 and TRBJ1-2; D gene ambiguous. The CDR3 covers 13 residues. Germline V CDR1 and CDR2: MDHEN, SYDVKM. The ends were cut back, 7 bases at V and 0 bases at J, with 9 bases in the middle. CDR3 region: CASMGPTNYGYTF. For the CDR3, the DNA is TGTGCCAGCATGGGCCCTACTAACTATGGCTACACCTTC.

This clonotype is deemed medium-sized. CDR3 residues: CSAEGVSGANVLTF. For the CDR3, the DNA is TGCAGCGCCGAGGGAGTCTCTGGGGCCAACGTCCTGACTTTC. V usage is TRBV29-1 and J usage is TRBJ2-6, with D possibly matching TRBD2 (5 bases). The germline V gene encodes CDR1 SQVTM and CDR2 ANQGSEA. The V end lost 7 bases, the J end lost 0 bases, and 10 bases lay between the germline ends. The CDR3 is 14 amino acids.

This clonotype has only a few counts. This chain joins TRBV6-2 or TRBV6-3 and TRBJ1-4; 8 nucleotides match TRBD1. The V and J ends lost 1 base and 6 bases, in that order; junction bases with no gene match: 7. Germline CDR1 is MNHEY and CDR2 is SVGEGT. This CDR3 region has 16 residues. The CDR3 sequence is CASSYYDRGRDEKLFF. The CDR3 DNA reads TGTGCCAGCAGTTACTACGACAGGGGAAGAGATGAAAAACTGTTTTTT.

This clonotype came up many times. The chain is built from TRBV6-2 or TRBV6-3 and TRBJ1-2; TRBD1 is a possible D gene (5 bases). The CDR3 contains 14 residues. Germline CDR1 reads MNHEY; CDR2 reads SVGEGT. Between the trimmed V and J ends, which lost 3 bases and 4 bases, there was a span of 12 bases. The CDR3: CASSYPGTGYGYTF. CDR3 nucleotides: TGTGCCAGCAGTTATCCCGGGACTGGCTATGGCTACACCTTC.

V and J are TRBV5-1 and TRBJ2-7; D is uncertain. The germline V gene encodes CDR1 SGHRS and CDR2 YFSETQ. CDR3 length: 14 residues. Trimming took 0 bases from V and 1 from J, leaving 8 bases between them. CDR3 bases: TGCGCCAGCAGCTTGGGGCCGACTTCCTACGAGCAGTACTTC. Translating gives CASSLGPTSYEQYF.

This chain connects TRBV9 to TRBJ2-3; 9 positions match TRBD2. Trimming cost V 1 base and J 7 bases; bases outside gene matches: 7. In germline, CDR1 is SGDLS, CDR2 YYNGEE. The length of the CDR3 is 15 residues. The CDR3 reads CASSVTVAGVYTQYF. The CDR3 DNA reads TGTGCCAGCAGCGTAACTGTAGCGGGGGTTTATACGCAGTATTTT.

The chain uses TRBV4-3 and TRBJ2-1, with D possibly TRBD2 on 6 matching bases. Germline V gene sequence: CDR1 LGHNA, CDR2 YSLEER. This CDR3 has 18 amino acids. V was clipped by 4 bases and J by 2 bases, with 21 bases between them. Here the CDR3 DNA reads TGCGCCAGCAGCCTGCAAGTAGCCCCGGGGAGGCCCTACAATGAGCAGTTCTTC. Translation gives CASSLQVAPGRPYNEQFF.

The CDR3 sequence: CASSYSWQGSMNTEAFF. CDR3 bases: TGTGCCAGCAGTTACTCTTGGCAGGGAAGTATGAACACTGAAGCTTTCTTT. The V gene is TRBV6-6, the J gene TRBJ1-1, with D perhaps TRBD1 (5 bases). CDR1 MNHNY and CDR2 SVGAGI come from the germline V gene (reference sequence). The length of the CDR3 is 17 residues. The V and J ends lost 0 bases and 0 bases respectively, with 14 bases between them.

There are a few counts of this clonotype. The V gene is TRBV6-4, the J gene TRBJ2-3; unclear D gene. Between the trimmed V and J ends, which lost 3 bases and 2 bases, there was a span of 9 bases. Germline CDR1 is MRHNA and CDR2 is SNTAGT. The CDR3 is 14 amino acids. The CDR3 DNA reads as TGTGCCAGCAGTGATACCGCGGACACAGATACGCAGTATTTT. Protein: CASSDTADTDTQYF.

This clonotype has a handful of counts. This sequence joins TRBV6-5 and TRBJ1-2; D not certain. V dropped 2 bases and J dropped 4 bases, with 8 bases sitting between them. CDR1 is MNHEY and CDR2 is SVGAGI in the germline V gene. This CDR3 has 13 amino acids. CDR3 sequence (DNA): TGTGCCAGCAGTTACCCGGGGAGCTATGGCTACACCTTC. It translates to CASSYPGSYGYTF.

This sequence joins TRBV29-1 and TRBJ1-1, with TRBD1 matching over 8 bases. The germline V gene has CDR1 SQVTM and CDR2 ANQGSEA. The CDR3 is 13 residues long. The ends lost 6 bases at V and 1 base at J; junction bases unmatched: 4. The CDR3 region has the DNA TGCAGCGTAGGACAGGGACCGAACACTGAAGCTTTCTTT. Its protein is CSVGQGPNTEAFF.

This clonotype was detected a few times. The chain employs TRBV18 and TRBJ1-1; 9 bases are a match to TRBD1. Per germline, CDR1 KGHSH and CDR2 LQKENI. There are 16 residues in the CDR3. V gave up 8 bases and J gave up 5 bases; unmatched junction bases: 15. The CDR3 DNA follows: TGTGCCAGCGGGGCTTCACCGGGACAGGGAAGGACTGAAGCTTTCTTT. This translates into CASGASPGQGRTEAFF.

This clonotype was seen a few times. The chain combines TRBV28 with TRBJ2-7, with D unclear. Trimming cost V 5 bases and J 1 base, with 6 bases left between them. The length of the CDR3 is 12 residues. Per the germline V gene, CDR1 is MDHEN and CDR2 is SYDVKM. The CDR3 protein is CASSQSSYEQYV. The CDR3 DNA sequence: TGTGCCAGCAGTCAGAGTTCCTACGAGCAGTACGTC.

This clonotype came up a few times. The chain employs TRBV7-9 and TRBJ2-2; the match to TRBD2 covers 13 bases. This CDR3 contains 14 residues. V shed 3 bases, J shed 12 bases, and the junction held 4 bases outside the gene matches. The germline gives CDR1 SEHNR, CDR2 FQNEAQ (reference sequence). The CDR3 DNA reads TGTGCCAGCAGCTTGACTAGCGGGGGGACGAAGCTGTTTTTT. It encodes CASSLTSGGTKLFF. Complete variable domain (other parts from reference TRBV7-9 and TRBJ2-2): DTGVSQNPRHKITKRGQNVTFRCDPISEHNRLYWYRQTLGQGPEFLTYFQNEAQLEKSRLLSDRFSAERPKGSFSTLEIQRTEQGDSAMYLCASSLTSGGTKLFFGEGSRLTVL.

This clonotype occurred many times. This chain uses TRBV7-2 with TRBJ2-3, with D hard to call. CDR1 and CDR2 from the germline V gene are SGHTA and FQGNSA. The CDR3 covers 12 residues. The V end lost 5 bases, the J end lost 10 bases, and 13 bases lay between the germline ends. CDR3 DNA sequence: TGTGCCAGCAGCCCGGGCCCTTTAGCGCAGTATTTT. This translates into CASSPGPLAQYF.

In its sample, this clonotype was seen many times. The chain uses TRBV21-1 and TRBJ2-2. TRBV21-1 is designated a pseudogene. The CDR3 covers 12 residues. CDR3 sequence reads: CASSKGTGELFF. Written as DNA, the CDR3 is TGTGCCAGCAGCAAAGGCACCGGGGAGCTGTTTTTT.